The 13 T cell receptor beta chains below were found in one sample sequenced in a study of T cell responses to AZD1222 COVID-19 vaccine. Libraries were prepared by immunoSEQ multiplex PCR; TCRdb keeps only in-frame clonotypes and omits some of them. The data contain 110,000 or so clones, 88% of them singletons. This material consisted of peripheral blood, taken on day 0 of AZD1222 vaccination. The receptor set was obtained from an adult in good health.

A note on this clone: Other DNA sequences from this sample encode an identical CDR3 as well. The CDR3 loop reads CASGGSYNEQFF. CDR3 sequence (DNA): TGTGCCAGCGGGGGGTCATACAATGAGCAGTTCTTC. This sequence joins TRBV28 and TRBJ2-1, with D possibly being TRBD2 (6 bases). The germline V gene has CDR1 MDHEN and CDR2 SYDVKM. The CDR3 runs to 12 residues. Trimming left V 8 bases short and J 4 bases short, with 9 bases between.

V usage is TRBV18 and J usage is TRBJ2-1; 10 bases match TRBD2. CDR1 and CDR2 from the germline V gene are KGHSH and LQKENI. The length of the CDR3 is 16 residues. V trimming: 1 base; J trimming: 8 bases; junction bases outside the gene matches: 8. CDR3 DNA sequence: TGTGCCAGCTCACCACTGTCCGGACTAGCGGTCGATGAGCAGTTCTTC. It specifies CASSPLSGLAVDEQFF.

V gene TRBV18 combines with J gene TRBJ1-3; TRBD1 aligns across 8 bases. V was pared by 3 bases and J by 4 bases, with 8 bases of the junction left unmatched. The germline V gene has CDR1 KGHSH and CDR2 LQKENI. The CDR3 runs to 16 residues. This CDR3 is CASSPRDRSRGNTIYF. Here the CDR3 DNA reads TGTGCCAGCTCACCTCGGGACAGGTCGAGAGGAAACACCATATATTTT.

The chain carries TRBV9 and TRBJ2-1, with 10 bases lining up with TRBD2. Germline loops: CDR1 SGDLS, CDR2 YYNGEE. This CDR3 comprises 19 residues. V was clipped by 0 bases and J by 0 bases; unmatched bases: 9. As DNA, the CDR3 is TGTGCCAGCAGCGTAGGGTCGGCTAGCGGGAGTTACTCCTACAATGAGCAGTTCTTC. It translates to CASSVGSASGSYSYNEQFF.

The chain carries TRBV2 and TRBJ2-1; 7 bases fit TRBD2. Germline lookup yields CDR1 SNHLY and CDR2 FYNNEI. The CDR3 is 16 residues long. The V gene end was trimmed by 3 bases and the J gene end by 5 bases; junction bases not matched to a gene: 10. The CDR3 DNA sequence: TGTGCCAGCAGTGAGCCCCCGACTAGCAGCCACAATGAGCAGTTCTTC. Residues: CASSEPPTSSHNEQFF.

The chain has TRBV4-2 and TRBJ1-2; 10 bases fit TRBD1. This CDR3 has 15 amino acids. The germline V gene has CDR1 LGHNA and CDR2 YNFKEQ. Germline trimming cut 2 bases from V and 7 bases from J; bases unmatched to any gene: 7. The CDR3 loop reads CASSQSGQGKGGYTF. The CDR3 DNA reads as TGTGCCAGCAGCCAATCGGGACAGGGGAAAGGTGGCTACACCTTC.

The DNA for the CDR3 is TGTGCCAGCAGGCCGGACAGGGGTGAGACCCAGTACTTC. This gives the protein CASRPDRGETQYF. J is TRBJ2-5 and V is TRBV6-6; 9 bases line up with TRBD1. Per germline, CDR1 MNHNY and CDR2 SVGAGI (reference sequence). The CDR3 is made up of 13 amino acids. With 6 bases clipped from V and 5 bases from J, the junction kept 4 bases outside the gene matches.

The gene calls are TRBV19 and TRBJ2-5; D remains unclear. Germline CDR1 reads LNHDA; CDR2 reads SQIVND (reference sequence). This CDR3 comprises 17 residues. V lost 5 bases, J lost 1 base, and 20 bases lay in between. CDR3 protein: CASSPPLASARQETQYF. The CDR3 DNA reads TGTGCCAGTAGTCCCCCCCTCGCCAGCGCCCGCCAAGAGACCCAGTACTTC.

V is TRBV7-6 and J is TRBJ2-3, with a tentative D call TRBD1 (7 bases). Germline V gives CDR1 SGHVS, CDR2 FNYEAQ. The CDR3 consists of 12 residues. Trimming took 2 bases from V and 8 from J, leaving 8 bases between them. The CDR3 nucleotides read TGTGCCAGCAGCTTACAGGGGGGTACGCAGTATTTT. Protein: CASSLQGGTQYF. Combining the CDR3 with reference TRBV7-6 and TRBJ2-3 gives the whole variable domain GAGVSQSPRYKVTKRGQDVALRCDPISGHVSLYWYRQALGQGPEFLTYFNYEAQQDKSGLPNDRFSAERPEGSISTLTIQRTEQRDSAMYRCASSLQGGTQYFGPGTRLTVL.

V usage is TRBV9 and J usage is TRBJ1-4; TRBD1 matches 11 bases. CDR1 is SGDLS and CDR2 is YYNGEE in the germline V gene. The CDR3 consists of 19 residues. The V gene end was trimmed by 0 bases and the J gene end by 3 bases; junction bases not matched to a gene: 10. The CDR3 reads CASSVGRTGGVPANEKLFF. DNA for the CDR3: TGTGCCAGCAGCGTAGGAAGGACAGGGGGCGTTCCGGCTAATGAAAAACTGTTTTTT.

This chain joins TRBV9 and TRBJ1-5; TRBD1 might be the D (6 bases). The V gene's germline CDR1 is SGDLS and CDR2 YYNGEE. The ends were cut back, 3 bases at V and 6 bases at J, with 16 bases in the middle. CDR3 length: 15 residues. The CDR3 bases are TGTGCCAGCAGCGACCACGGGGGCTTAGGTCAGCCCCAGCATTTT. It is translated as CASSDHGGLGQPQHF.

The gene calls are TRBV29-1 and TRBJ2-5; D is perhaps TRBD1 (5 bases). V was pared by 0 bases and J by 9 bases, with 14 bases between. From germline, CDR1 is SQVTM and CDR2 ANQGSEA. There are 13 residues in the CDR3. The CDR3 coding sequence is TGCAGCGTTGAAGAAAGGGGAAGTGGGGCCCAGTACTTC. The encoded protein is CSVEERGSGAQYF.

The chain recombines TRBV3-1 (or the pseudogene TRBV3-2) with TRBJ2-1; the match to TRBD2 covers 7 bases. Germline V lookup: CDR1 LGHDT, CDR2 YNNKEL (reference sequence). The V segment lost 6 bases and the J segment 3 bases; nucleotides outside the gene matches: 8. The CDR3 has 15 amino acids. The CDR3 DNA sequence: TGTGCCAGCAGTCATACGGGACTAAACTACAATGAGCAGTTCTTC. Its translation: CASSHTGLNYNEQFF.